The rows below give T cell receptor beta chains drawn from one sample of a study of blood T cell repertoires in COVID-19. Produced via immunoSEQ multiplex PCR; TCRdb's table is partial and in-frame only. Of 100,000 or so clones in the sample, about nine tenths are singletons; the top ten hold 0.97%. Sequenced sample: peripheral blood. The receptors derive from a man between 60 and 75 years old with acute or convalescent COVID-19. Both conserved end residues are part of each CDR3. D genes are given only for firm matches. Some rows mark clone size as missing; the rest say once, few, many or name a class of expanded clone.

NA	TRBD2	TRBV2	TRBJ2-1	CASSVRGLDYNEQFF	TGTGCCAGCAGTGTGAGGGGACTAGATTACAATGAGCAGTTCTTC
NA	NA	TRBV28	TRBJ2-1	CASSSFSASSYNEQFF	TGTGCCAGCAGTTCCTTTAGCGCAAGCTCCTACAATGAGCAGTTCTTC
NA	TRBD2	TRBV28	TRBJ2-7	CASSPPAGATYEQYF	TGTGCCAGCAGCCCCCCCGCGGGAGCCACCTACGAGCAGTACTTC
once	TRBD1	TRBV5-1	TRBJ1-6	CASSPRQGPDDSPPHF	TGCGCCAGCAGCCCGAGACAGGGGCCTGATGATTCACCCCCCCACTTT
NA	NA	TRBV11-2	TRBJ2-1	CASSSSISDEQFF	TGTGCCAGCAGCTCTTCCATTAGCGATGAGCAGTTCTTC
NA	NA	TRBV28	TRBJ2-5	CASSVSGLQETQYF	TGTGCCAGCAGCGTTTCGGGACTTCAAGAGACCCAGTACTTC
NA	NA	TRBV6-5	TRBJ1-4	CASTKTPSFNEKLFF	TGTGCCAGCACGAAGACTCCAAGCTTTAATGAAAAACTGTTTTTT
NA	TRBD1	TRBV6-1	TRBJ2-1	CASSEVWTGGQQFF	TGTGCCAGCAGTGAAGTCTGGACAGGGGGTCAGCAGTTCTTC
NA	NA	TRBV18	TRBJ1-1	CASSPLDRRFTEAFF	TGTGCCAGCTCACCATTAGACAGGAGATTCACTGAAGCTTTCTTT
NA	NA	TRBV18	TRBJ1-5	CASSPLGANQPQHF	TGTGCCAGCTCACCACTGGGAGCCAATCAGCCCCAGCATTTT
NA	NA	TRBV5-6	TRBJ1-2	CASSKQALYGYTF	TGTGCCAGCAGTAAACAGGCCCTCTATGGCTACACCTTC
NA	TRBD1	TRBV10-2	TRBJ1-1	CASSAPGQGTEAFF	TGCGCCAGCAGCGCGCCCGGACAGGGTACTGAAGCTTTCTTT
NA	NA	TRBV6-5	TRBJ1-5	CASRDTGLQPQHF	TGTGCCAGCAGAGATACAGGGCTCCAGCCCCAGCATTTT
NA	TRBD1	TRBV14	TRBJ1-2	CASSQLRTGHGYTF	TGTGCCAGCAGCCAGCTACGGACAGGCCATGGCTACACCTTC
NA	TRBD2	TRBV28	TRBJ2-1	CASSNGLADYNEQFF	TGTGCCAGCAGTAACGGACTAGCGGATTACAATGAGCAGTTCTTC
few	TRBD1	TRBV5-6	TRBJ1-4	CASSLQGAGEKLFF	TGTGCCAGCAGCTTACAGGGGGCAGGGGAAAAACTGTTTTTT
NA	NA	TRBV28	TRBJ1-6	CASHSPGPLHF	TGTGCCAGCCACTCCCCCGGGCCCCTCCACTTT
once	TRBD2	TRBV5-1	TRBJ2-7	CASTSLAGGGHEQYF	TGCGCCAGCACCTCTCTAGCGGGAGGGGGCCACGAGCAGTACTTC
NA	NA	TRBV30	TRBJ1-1	CAWSRTVNTEAFF	TGTGCCTGGAGTCGGACAGTAAACACTGAAGCTTTCTTT
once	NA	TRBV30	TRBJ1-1	CAWSNRDEAFF	TGTGCCTGGAGTAACCGGGATGAAGCTTTCTTT
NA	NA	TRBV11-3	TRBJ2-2	CASGGDRTGELFF	TGTGCCAGCGGCGGGGACCGCACCGGGGAGCTGTTTTTT
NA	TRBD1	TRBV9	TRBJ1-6	CASSPGQGDSPLHF	TGTGCCAGCAGCCCCGGACAGGGGGATTCACCCCTCCACTTT
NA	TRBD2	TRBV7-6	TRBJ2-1	CASSPGLAGGFPYNEQFF	TGTGCCAGCAGCCCGGGACTAGCGGGAGGGTTCCCCTACAATGAGCAGTTCTTC
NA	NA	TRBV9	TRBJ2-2	CASSAFDSNTGELFF	TGTGCCAGCAGCGCCTTCGACTCTAACACCGGGGAGCTGTTTTTT
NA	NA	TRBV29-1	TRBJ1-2	CSGWGGGTDTAF	NA
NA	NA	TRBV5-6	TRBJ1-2	CASSWGNGGYTF	TGTGCCAGCAGCTGGGGCAACGGGGGCTACACCTTC
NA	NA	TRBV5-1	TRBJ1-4	CASSLVAATNEKLFF	TGCGCCAGCAGCTTGGTCGCAGCAACTAATGAAAAACTGTTTTTT
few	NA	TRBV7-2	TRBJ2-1	CASSFPDSYNEQFF	TGTGCCAGCAGCTTCCCGGACTCTTACAATGAGCAGTTCTTC
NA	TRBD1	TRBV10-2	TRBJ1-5	CASSGGGNQPQHF	TGCGCCAGCTCAGGGGGTGGGAATCAGCCCCAGCATTTT
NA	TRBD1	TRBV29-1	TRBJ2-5	CSVGGRGQETQYF	TGCAGCGTTGGCGGCAGGGGGCAAGAGACCCAGTACTTC
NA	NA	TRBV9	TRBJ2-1	CASSVGTASGYEQFF	TGTGCCAGCAGCGTAGGGACAGCGTCAGGCTATGAGCAGTTCTTC
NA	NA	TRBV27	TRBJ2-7	CASGVYEQYF	TGTGCCAGCGGAGTCTACGAGCAGTACTTC
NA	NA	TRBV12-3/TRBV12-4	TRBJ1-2	CASASTGGGGYTF	TGTGCCAGCGCCAGTACCGGCGGCGGTGGCTACACCTTC
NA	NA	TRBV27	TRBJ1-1	CASSPIGLGVGNTEAFF	TGTGCCAGCAGTCCAATAGGACTGGGCGTTGGGAACACTGAAGCTTTCTTT
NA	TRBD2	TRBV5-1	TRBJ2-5	CASSSEGGRVYGTQYF	TGCGCCAGCAGCTCGGAAGGCGGGAGGGTTTATGGGACCCAGTACTTC
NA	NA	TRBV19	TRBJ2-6	CASSIQGSSGANVLTF	TGTGCCAGTAGTATTCAAGGGAGCTCTGGGGCCAACGTCCTGACTTTC
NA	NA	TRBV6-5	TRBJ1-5	CASVRGYGNQPQHF	TGTGCCAGCGTCAGGGGCTATGGCAATCAGCCCCAGCATTTT
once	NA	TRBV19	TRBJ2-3	CASSMAAVTDTQYF	TGTGCCAGTAGTATGGCGGCGGTCACAGATACGCAGTATTTT
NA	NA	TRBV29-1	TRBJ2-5	CSVVQGGETQYF	TGCAGCGTTGTACAGGGCGGAGAGACCCAGTACTTC
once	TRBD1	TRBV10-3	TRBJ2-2	CAISELGQTNTGELFF	TGTGCCATCAGTGAGTTGGGACAGACTAACACCGGGGAGCTGTTTTTT
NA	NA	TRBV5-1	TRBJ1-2	CASRSEEGSAGYTF	TGCGCCAGCAGATCGGAAGAGGGAAGCGCAGGCTACACCTTC
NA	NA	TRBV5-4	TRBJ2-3	CASSLNRGDTQYF	TGTGCCAGCAGCTTAAACCGGGGTGATACGCAGTATTTT
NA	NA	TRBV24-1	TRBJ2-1	CATTGPPYNEQFF	TGTGCCACCACAGGGCCACCTTACAATGAGCAGTTCTTC
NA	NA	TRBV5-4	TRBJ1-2	CASGQTGIYGYTF	TGTGCCAGCGGCCAGACAGGTATCTATGGCTACACCTTC
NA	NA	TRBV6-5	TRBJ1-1	CASSYSAAPETEAFF	TGTGCCAGCAGTTACTCCGCGGCTCCAGAAACGGAAGCTTTCTTT
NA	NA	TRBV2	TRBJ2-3	CASSSSQGRMGTDTQYF	TGTGCCAGCAGTTCGAGTCAGGGGAGAATGGGCACAGATACGCAGTATTTT
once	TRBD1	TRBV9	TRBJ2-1	CASSVGSPRQGDEQFF	TGTGCCAGCAGCGTAGGATCCCCTAGACAGGGGGATGAGCAGTTCTTC
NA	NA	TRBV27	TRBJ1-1	CASILNRANTEAFF	TGTGCCAGCATTCTAAACAGGGCGAACACTGAAGCTTTCTTT
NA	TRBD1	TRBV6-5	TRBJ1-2	CASRDHRGQGYTF	TGTGCCAGCAGGGACCACAGGGGGCAAGGCTACACCTTC
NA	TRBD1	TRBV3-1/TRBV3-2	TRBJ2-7	CASSQQDRVGDEQYF	TGTGCCAGCAGCCAACAGGACAGGGTAGGTGACGAGCAGTACTTC
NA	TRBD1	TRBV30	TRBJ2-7	CAWSIPTGFHYEQYF	TGTGCCTGGAGTATCCCGACAGGGTTCCACTACGAGCAGTACTTC
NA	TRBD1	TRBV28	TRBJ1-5	CASRETGNNQPQHF	TGTGCCAGCAGAGAGACAGGGAACAATCAGCCCCAGCATTTT
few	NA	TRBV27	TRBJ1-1	CASSLDKATEAFF	NA
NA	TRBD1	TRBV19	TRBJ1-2	CASRQGQGQGYTF	TGTGCCAGTAGGCAGGGACAGGGGCAGGGCTACACCTTC
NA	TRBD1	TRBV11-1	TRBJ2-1	CASSLGAGGYEQFF	TGTGCCAGCAGCTTAGGAGCAGGGGGCTATGAGCAGTTCTTC
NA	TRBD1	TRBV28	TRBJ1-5	CASRPGGQGTYSNQPQHF	TGTGCCAGCAGACCGGGCGGACAGGGAACGTATAGCAATCAGCCCCAGCATTTT
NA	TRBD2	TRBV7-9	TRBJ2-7	CASSDRLAGYEQYF	TGTGCCAGCAGCGACCGACTAGCGGGGTACGAGCAGTACTTC